Listed here are 20 T cell receptor beta chains from one sample, sequenced in a study of T cell repertoires in MIS-A myocarditis. Method: immunoSEQ multiplex PCR; TCRdb's copy keeps in-frame clones and lacks some. The sample lists roughly 14,000 clones, 74% occurring once. Input material: left ventricle heart tissue obtained at autopsy. These receptors were collected from a man aged 18 to 35 with fulminant myocarditis from multisystem inflammatory syndrome in adults (MIS-A) after COVID-19.

This clone showed up just once. One end of the junction varies from germline; a read error may be responsible. The V call is TRBV7-7, the J call TRBJ2-3; the match to TRBD1 covers 8 bases. The CDR3 runs 16 residues. Germline V gene lookup returns CDR1 SSHAT and CDR2 FNYEAQ (reference sequence). The CDR3 region has the DNA TGTGCTAGCAGCCCAGGGGGCTTCACTAGCACAGATACGCAGTATTTT. This sequence encodes CASSPGGFTSTDTQYF.

This clone was seen a few times. V and J are TRBV27 and TRBJ1-1, with no clear D. The CDR3 loop spans 13 amino acids. CDR1 MNHEY and CDR2 SMNVEV come from the germline V gene (reference sequence). Trimming took off 6 bases at V and 3 bases at J, with 11 bases between the two ends. The CDR3 DNA sequence: TGTGCCAGCAGGAGCCTCCGGGACACTGAAGCTTTCTTT. This translates into CASRSLRDTEAFF.

The chain is built from TRBV9 and TRBJ1-3; the match to TRBD1 covers 7 bases. The CDR3 has 16 amino acids. CDR1 is SGDLS and CDR2 is YYNGEE in the germline V gene. Germline trimming cut 3 bases from V and 2 bases from J; bases unmatched to any gene: 8. The CDR3 region has the DNA TGTGCCAGCAGCGATTGGACAGGTTCGGCTGGAAACACCATATATTTT. It yields the protein CASSDWTGSAGNTIYF.

This chain links TRBV11-1 with TRBJ2-5, with 7 nucleotides matching TRBD2. The CDR3 loop spans 15 amino acids. Germline lookup yields CDR1 SGHAT and CDR2 FQDESV (reference sequence). Trimming cost V 0 bases and J 2 bases; bases outside gene matches: 3. This CDR3 reads CASSLAAGVQETQYF. The CDR3 nucleotides read TGTGCCAGCAGCTTAGCCGCGGGAGTTCAAGAGACCCAGTACTTC.

As for this clone: Within the sample, other DNA sequences also encode this same CDR3. This chain links TRBV3-1 (or the pseudogene TRBV3-2) with TRBJ1-2; D may be TRBD1 (5 bases). Between the trimmed V and J ends, which lost 2 bases and 2 bases, there was a span of 6 bases. The CDR3 is 13 amino acids. In germline, CDR1 is LGHDT, CDR2 YNNKEL (reference sequence). This chain's CDR3 is CASSQQGNYGYTF. DNA of the CDR3: TGTGCCAGCAGCCAACAGGGCAACTATGGCTACACCTTC.

The V gene is TRBV5-8, the J gene TRBJ2-1; D perhaps matches TRBD1 (5 bases). The V gene lost 0 bases and the J gene lost 5 bases, with 6 bases spanning the gap. CDR1 SGHTS and CDR2 YDEGEE come from the germline V gene. CDR3 length: 13 residues. CDR3 bases: TGTGCCAGCAGCTTGGGCAGGGACAATGAGCAGTTCTTC. It yields the protein CASSLGRDNEQFF.

The chain links TRBV28 to TRBJ2-5; TRBD1 matches 10 bases. The CDR3 totals 15 residues. Germline CDR1 MDHEN, CDR2 SYDVKM. The ends lost 5 bases at V and 4 bases at J; junction bases unmatched: 7. CDR3 DNA sequence: TGTGCCAGCAGTACCTCTAGGGACAGGGGAGAGACCCAGTACTTC. Its protein product is CASSTSRDRGETQYF. Filled out from reference TRBV28 and TRBJ2-5, the complete variable domain reads DVKVTQSSRYLVKRTGEKVFLECVQDMDHENMFWYRQDPGLGLRLIYFSYDVKMKEKGDIPEGYSVSREKKERFSLILESASTNQTSMYLCASSTSRDRGETQYFGPGTRLLVL.

The gene calls are TRBV25-1 and TRBJ1-4, with TRBD1 matching 7 bases. This CDR3 contains 13 residues. Germline V CDR1 and CDR2: MGHDK, SYGVNS. The V gene end was trimmed by 3 bases and the J gene end by 12 bases; junction bases not matched to a gene: 7. DNA of the CDR3: TGTGCCAGCAGTGATCGGACAGGCGGCGAACTGTTTTTT. Its translation is CASSDRTGGELFF.

The genes are TRBV5-8 and TRBJ2-7, with TRBD1 matching over 7 bases. The CDR3 sequence is 15 residues long. Germline CDR1 SGHTS, CDR2 YDEGEE. V shed 4 bases and J 3 bases; nucleotides not matched to a gene: 10. CDR3 loop: CASSQWAGGSYEQYF. The CDR3 DNA reads TGTGCCAGCAGCCAGTGGGCAGGGGGAAGCTACGAGCAGTACTTC.

As for this clone: An end of the junction differs from the germline gene, which may be a read error. The chain couples TRBV5-6 to TRBJ1-2; D ambiguous. This CDR3 region has 12 residues. Per germline, CDR1 SGHDT and CDR2 YYEEEE. The CDR3 DNA is TGTGCCAGCAGCTTGGGCGACGGATGGGTTATCTTC. It encodes CASSLGDGWVIF.

This clone was counted a few times. DNA for the CDR3: TGTGCCAGCAAGGTAGTGAGGGCAGGAGAGACCCAGTACTTC. It translates to CASKVVRAGETQYF. The gene calls are TRBV2 and TRBJ2-5; tentative D call: TRBD2 (5 bases). The CDR3 has 14 residues. Germline values: CDR1 SNHLY, CDR2 FYNNEI. V was shortened by 7 bases and J by 4 bases, with 16 bases between the two germline ends.

The chain recombines TRBV19 with TRBJ1-5; tentatively, D is TRBD1 (5 bases). In germline, CDR1 is LNHDA, CDR2 SQIVND (reference sequence). There are 14 residues in the CDR3. Trimming pared 7 bases from V and 7 bases from J, leaving 17 bases between. CDR3 in DNA: TGTGCCAGTACCCGAGGTGGGACGGGGCAGCCCCAGCATTTT. This codes for CASTRGGTGQPQHF.

J is TRBJ2-5 and V is TRBV28, with TRBD2 identical over 12 bases. Germline V gene data show CDR1 as MDHEN and CDR2 as SYDVKM. V was clipped by 5 bases and J by 3 bases; unmatched bases: 4. The CDR3 is 15 amino acids. The CDR3 is CASSPRTSGKETQYF. The CDR3 nucleotides read TGTGCCAGCAGTCCACGGACTAGCGGGAAAGAGACCCAGTACTTC. Looking up the rest from reference TRBV28 and TRBJ2-5 gives the full variable domain: DVKVTQSSRYLVKRTGEKVFLECVQDMDHENMFWYRQDPGLGLRLIYFSYDVKMKEKGDIPEGYSVSREKKERFSLILESASTNQTSMYLCASSPRTSGKETQYFGPGTRLLVL.

This chain links TRBV28 with TRBJ2-7; D is possibly TRBD2 (5 bases). The CDR3 is 15 residues long. Trimming cost V 3 bases and J 2 bases, with 14 bases left between them. CDR1 MDHEN and CDR2 SYDVKM come from the germline V gene. The CDR3 is CASSLSSTGTYEQYF. CDR3 nucleotides: TGTGCCAGCAGTTTGTCCAGCACGGGGACCTACGAGCAGTACTTC.

The chain employs TRBV15 and TRBJ2-3; TRBD1 aligns across 11 bases. Germline CDR1 LNHNV, CDR2 YYDKDF (reference sequence). The CDR3 totals 15 residues. The V segment lost 4 bases and the J segment 4 bases; nucleotides outside the gene matches: 4. This CDR3 reads CATSTRDRGADTQYF. The CDR3 region has the DNA TGTGCCACCAGCACCCGGGACAGGGGGGCAGATACGCAGTATTTT.

V is TRBV27 and J is TRBJ1-6; D call uncertain. CDR1 is MNHEY, CDR2 SMNVEV, per germline (reference sequence). The CDR3 runs to 16 residues. Trimming pared 4 bases from V and 6 bases from J, leaving 16 bases between. CDR3 sequence: CASSSALVGVNSPLHF. The CDR3 region has the DNA TGTGCCAGCAGTTCAGCCCTCGTCGGGGTTAATTCACCCCTCCACTTT.

The rearrangement links TRBV9 to TRBJ2-2; 12 bases map to TRBD2. The CDR3 runs 18 residues. V lost 4 bases to trimming and J lost 6 bases; unmatched junction nucleotides: 13. The germline CDR1 and CDR2 sequences are SGDLS and YYNGEE. CDR3 amino acids: CASSYNLLAGGPSGELFF. As DNA, the CDR3 is TGTGCCAGCAGCTACAACCTTCTAGCGGGAGGGCCATCCGGGGAGCTGTTTTTT.

V is TRBV14 and J is TRBJ1-1; tentatively, D is TRBD1 (5 bases). With 0 bases removed from V and 4 bases from J, the gap between germline ends came to 12 bases. CDR3 length: 15 residues. Germline lookup yields CDR1 SGHDN and CDR2 FVKESK. In nucleotides, the CDR3 is TGTGCCAGCAGCCAAGATGGCAGGGTATTCACTGAAGCTTTCTTT. This sequence encodes CASSQDGRVFTEAFF.

The chain is built from TRBV14 and TRBJ2-4; no clear D. The V end lost 5 bases, the J end lost 2 bases, and 7 bases lay between the germline ends. The CDR3 runs 13 residues. CDR1 SGHDN and CDR2 FVKESK come from the germline V gene. CDR3 sequence reads: CASSSQTKNIQYF. CDR3 nucleotides: TGTGCCAGCAGCTCTCAGACCAAAAACATTCAGTACTTC.

V gene TRBV5-1 combines with J gene TRBJ2-7; 7 nucleotides align to TRBD2. Germline CDR1 and CDR2: SGHRS and YFSETQ. Germline trimming cut 2 bases from V and 0 bases from J; bases unmatched to any gene: 5. The CDR3 is made up of 15 amino acids. The CDR3 sequence is CASSLFGGGSYEQYF. For the CDR3, the DNA is TGCGCCAGCAGCTTATTTGGGGGGGGCTCCTACGAGCAGTACTTC.